The present T cell receptor (beta chain) was sequenced within a study of CD8 T cells in ankylosing spondylitis. Whole-study results and caveats: A motif of roughly eight highly homologous TCR beta variants was seen as apparently characteristic of ankylosing spondylitis blood. Some motif variants had been reported before (in reactive arthritis synovial fluid and blood). Disease-linked clones reportedly concentrated significantly in matched ankylosing spondylitis synovial fluid.

The V gene's germline CDR1 is DFQATT and CDR2 SNEGSKA (reference sequence). Trimming cost V 3 bases and J 2 bases, with 5 bases left between them. The CDR3 sequence is 13 residues long. TCRdb used MiXCR to reprocess the 5' RACE reads, holding one entry per CDR3 protein. This sample has approximately 540,000 distinct CDR3 sequences, with over 9.5% found just once. Comment on this clonotype: Antigen specificity is unknown.

V and J are TRBV20-1 and TRBJ2-6; D remains unclear. The specimen was blood, either unsorted or a sorted T cell fraction (not recorded which). The sequence was collected from a male donor with ankylosing spondylitis. The CDR3: CSASVAGANVLTF. The CDR3 DNA follows: TGCAGTGCTAGCGTAGCTGGGGCCAACGTCCTGACTTTC.